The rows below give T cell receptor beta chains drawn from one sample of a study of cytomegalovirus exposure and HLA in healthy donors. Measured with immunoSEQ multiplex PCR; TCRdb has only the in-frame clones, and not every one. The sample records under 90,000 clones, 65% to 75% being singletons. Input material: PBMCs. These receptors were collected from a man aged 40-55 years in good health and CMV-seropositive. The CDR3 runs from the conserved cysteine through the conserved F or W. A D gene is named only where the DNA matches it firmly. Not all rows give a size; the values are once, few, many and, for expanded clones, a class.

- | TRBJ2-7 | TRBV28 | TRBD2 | TGTGCCAGCAGTACCGGGACTAGCGGGGGCAAGAACGAGCAGTACTTC | CASSTGTSGGKNEQYF
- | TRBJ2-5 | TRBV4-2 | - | TGTGCCAGCAGCCAAGAACGGGGAAGAGACCAAGAGACCCAGTACTTC | CASSQERGRDQETQYF
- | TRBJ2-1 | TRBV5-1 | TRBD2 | TGCGCCAGCAGCGAGGGGACTAGCGGGACCGATGAGCAGTTCTTC | CASSEGTSGTDEQFF
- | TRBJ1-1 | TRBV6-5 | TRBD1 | TGTGCCAGCAGAGCTGACAGGGACGCTGAAGCTTTCTTT | CASRADRDAEAFF
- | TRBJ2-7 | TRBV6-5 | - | TGTGCCAGCAGCTACTCCCTCGGGGTCTACGAGCAGTACTTC | CASSYSLGVYEQYF
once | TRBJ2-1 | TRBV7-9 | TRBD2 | TGTTCCGGGGGGGGGCAGGGGTCATTCAATGAGCAGTTCTTC | CSGGGQGSFNEQFF
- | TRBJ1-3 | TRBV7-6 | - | TGTGCCAGCAGCGGCGGGAGCGTCTCTGGAAACACCATATATTTT | CASSGGSVSGNTIYF
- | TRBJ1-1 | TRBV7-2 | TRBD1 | TGTGCCAGCAGCCCCCGGACAGGGAACACTGAAGCTTTCTTT | CASSPRTGNTEAFF
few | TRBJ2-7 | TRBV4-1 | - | TGCGCCAGCAGCCAAGACGACAACTCCTACGAGCAGTACTTC | CASSQDDNSYEQYF
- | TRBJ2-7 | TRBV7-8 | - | TGTGCCAGCAGCGATATGGGACTGCCCGAGCAGTACTTC | CASSDMGLPEQYF